This TCR beta chain was identified during a study of molecular identifiers for immune sequencing clone quantification. Study-wide background: Replicates split RNA from about 20,000 or 100,000 naive CD8 cells five ways, and the researchers sequenced four portions.

The CDR3 covers 11 residues. Study results and caveats: Spiked Jurkat TCR RNA equivalent to one cell reportedly surfaced among 900,000 to 1,000,000 naive cells.

TCRdb re-derived calls from the PCR reads in MiXCR, one entry per CDR3 protein. The sample holds over 550,000 distinct CDR3 sequences, less than 30% seen once. Remarks on this clonotype: As yet, its antigen is unknown.

The sample was naive CD8+ T cells from blood, with Jurkat cell RNA spiked in. Indicated subset: FACS-sorted CD8+CD4-CCR7+CD45RA+ naive T cells. This sequence was found in a human donor in good health. Some libraries in this study had Jurkat cell RNA spiked in. The chain has TRBV21-1 and TRBJ1-5; the table's TRBD1 call for D was not verified on the DNA. TRBV21-1 is a recognized pseudogene. CDR3 nucleotides: TGTATCCCGGGGGACAATCAGCCCCAGCATTTT. It codes for CIPGDNQPQHF.